This entry lists 32 T cell receptor beta chains sequenced from one sample in a study of blood T cell repertoires in COVID-19. Measured with immunoSEQ multiplex PCR; TCRdb has only the in-frame clones, and not every one. The table records 90,000 to 150,000 clones, roughly four fifths of them present only once. Input material: peripheral blood. These receptors were obtained from a human donor in a cohort sampled during active COVID-19.

Only a few counts were recorded for this clone. CDR3 sequence reads: CASSYEGARAFF. The CDR3 DNA is TGTGCCAGCAGTTACGAAGGGGCGCGGGCTTTCTTT. The rearrangement links TRBV6-6 to TRBJ1-1, with D perhaps TRBD1 (5 bases). Between the trimmed V and J ends, which lost 2 bases and 11 bases, there was a span of 12 bases. CDR3 length: 12 amino acids. Germline assignment: CDR1 MNHNY and CDR2 SVGAGI (reference sequence).

V is TRBV5-1 and J is TRBJ2-3, with 7 positions matching TRBD2. Germline-derived CDR1 and CDR2 are SGHRS and YFSETQ. The CDR3 has 14 amino acids. The trim removed 4 bases at V and 3 bases at J, leaving 5 bases unmatched. DNA of the CDR3: TGCGCCAGCAGCCCGGTCGGGGGGACAGATACGCAGTATTTT. Translated, it gives CASSPVGGTDTQYF. Based on the CDR3 plus reference TRBV5-1 and TRBJ2-3, the full variable domain is KAGVTQTPRYLIKTRGQQVTLSCSPISGHRSVSWYQQTPGQGLQFLFEYFSETQRNKGNFPGRFSGRQFSNSRSEMNVSTLELGDSALYLCASSPVGGTDTQYFGPGTRLTVL.

The chain recombines TRBV11-3 with TRBJ2-5; possibly TRBD2 for D (6 bases). Germline CDR1 reads SGHNT; CDR2 reads YENEEA. CDR3 length equals 15 residues. V was shortened by 1 base and J by 3 bases, with 12 bases between the two germline ends. CDR3 in amino acids: CASSLGGLTEETQYF. In nucleotides, the CDR3 is TGTGCCAGCAGCTTAGGGGGACTTACAGAAGAGACCCAGTACTTC. The full variable domain, completed using reference TRBV11-3 and TRBJ2-5, is EAGVVQSPRYKIIEKKQPVAFWCNPISGHNTLYWYLQNLGQGPELLIRYENEEAVDDSQLPKDRFSAERLKGVDSTLKIQPAELGDSAVYLCASSLGGLTEETQYFGPGTRLLVL.

The chain links TRBV7-2 to TRBJ2-7, with TRBD1 matching 12 bases. The CDR3 totals 16 residues. The V segment lost 6 bases and the J segment 4 bases; nucleotides outside the gene matches: 10. CDR1 is SGHTA, CDR2 FQGNSA, per germline. The CDR3 spells CASRGGTGGFGYEQYF. In DNA form, the CDR3 reads TGTGCCAGCAGGGGAGGGACAGGGGGCTTCGGGTACGAGCAGTACTTC.

With regard to this clone: An end of the junction does not agree with germline; a read error may underlie this. This sequence joins TRBV7-9 and TRBJ1-1; no clear D. This CDR3 spans 14 amino acids. Germline CDR1 is SEHNR and CDR2 is FQNEAQ (reference sequence). CDR3 nucleotide sequence: TGTGCCAGCAGCTTAGGGACCGGGAACGCTGAAGCTTTCTTT. This sequence encodes CASSLGTGNAEAFF.

This chain uses TRBV4-1 with TRBJ2-1; D is ambiguous. The CDR3 has 15 residues. V was cut by 0 bases and J by 0 bases, with 6 bases left in between. CDR1 is MGHRA and CDR2 is YSYEKL in the germline V gene. CDR3 bases: TGCGCCAGCAGCCAAGATACTCCCTCCTACAATGAGCAGTTCTTC. This gives the protein CASSQDTPSYNEQFF.

About this clone itself: This sequence may be a read error, since a much larger clone differs from it by one base. Distinct nucleotide sequences in the sample also encode this CDR3. The chain links TRBV7-8 to TRBJ1-6; D not resolved. CDR3 length equals 15 residues. Trimming removed 3 bases at V and 6 bases at J, with 12 bases between. The germline V gene has CDR1 SGHVS and CDR2 FQNEAQ. The DNA of the CDR3 is TGTGCCAGCAGCTTGGTTCCGGGAAGTAATTCACCCCTCCACTTT. Its protein is CASSLVPGSNSPLHF.

A single count supports this clone. Other DNA sequences in this sample translate to the same CDR3. This chain joins TRBV4-3 and TRBJ2-7; 9 nucleotides line up with TRBD2. The V and J ends lost 6 bases and 3 bases, in that order; junction bases with no gene match: 9. The CDR3 consists of 15 residues. CDR1 LGHNA and CDR2 YSLEER come from the germline V gene. Written as DNA, the CDR3 is TGCGCCAGCAGGATGGGACTAGCAGGGGACTACGAGCAGTACTTC. Its protein product is CASRMGLAGDYEQYF.

This clone was found once. The rearrangement uses TRBV10-3 and TRBJ1-1; 9 nucleotides match TRBD1. The CDR3 runs 14 residues. The germline V gene encodes CDR1 ENHRY and CDR2 SYGVKD. V lost 10 bases and J lost 4; bases outside the gene matches: 10. CDR3 loop: CATVGQGRVTEAFF. The CDR3, as DNA: TGTGCCACGGTGGGACAGGGTCGTGTCACTGAAGCTTTCTTT.

V usage is TRBV7-2 and J usage is TRBJ1-6; D is uncertain. V was trimmed by 2 bases and J by 7 bases, leaving 6 bases between them. The germline gives CDR1 SGHTA, CDR2 FQGNSA. The CDR3 sequence is 13 residues long. The CDR3, as DNA: TGTGCCAGCAGCTTAAGCCCAAATTCACCCCTCCACTTT. It encodes CASSLSPNSPLHF.

The chain has TRBV5-8 and TRBJ2-1; 8 nucleotides align to TRBD2. The CDR3 consists of 15 residues. V trimming: 3 bases; J trimming: 1 base; junction bases outside the gene matches: 3. The germline CDR1 and CDR2 sequences are SGHTS and YDEGEE. CDR3 residues: CASSSSGGSYNEQFF. Written as DNA, the CDR3 is TGTGCCAGCAGCTCAAGCGGGGGATCCTACAATGAGCAGTTCTTC.

The chain carries TRBV27 and TRBJ1-3; unclear D gene. The V gene lost 6 bases and the J gene lost 0 bases, with 12 bases spanning the gap. This CDR3 spans 15 amino acids. CDR1 MNHEY and CDR2 SMNVEV come from the germline V gene (reference sequence). The CDR3 sequence is CASSGKGSSGNTIYF. The CDR3 nucleotides are TGTGCCAGCAGCGGGAAGGGCAGCTCTGGAAACACCATATATTTT.

This chain joins TRBV6-2 or TRBV6-3 and TRBJ2-5; 9 positions match TRBD2. The CDR3 has 13 amino acids. CDR1 and CDR2 from the germline V gene are MNHEY and SVGEGT. With 4 bases clipped from V and 8 bases from J, the junction kept 5 bases outside the gene matches. The CDR3 region is CASSLTSGTTQYF. The CDR3 bases are TGTGCCAGCAGTTTGACTAGCGGAACTACCCAGTACTTC.

This clone was observed once. The CDR3 DNA follows: TGTGCCAGCAGCCTAGACAGGGCCTACGAGCAGTACTTC. This gives the protein CASSLDRAYEQYF. The chain employs TRBV5-4 and TRBJ2-7; 7 bases are a match to TRBD1. With V trimmed by 4 bases and J by 2 bases, 3 bases remained unmatched. Germline V gene sequence: CDR1 SGHNT, CDR2 YYREEE (reference sequence). This CDR3 region has 13 residues.

The chain recombines TRBV6-5 with TRBJ2-1, with 9 bases aligning to TRBD1. The V segment lost 2 bases and the J segment 7 bases; nucleotides outside the gene matches: 6. The CDR3 has 15 residues. CDR1 MNHEY and CDR2 SVGAGI come from the germline V gene. The CDR3 spells CASSYTHGQGNEQFF. The CDR3 region has the DNA TGTGCCAGCAGTTACACCCATGGACAGGGGAATGAGCAGTTCTTC.

This sequence joins TRBV5-1 and TRBJ2-3; 10 bases line up with TRBD2. This CDR3 is built from 15 residues. The V gene's germline CDR1 is SGHRS and CDR2 YFSETQ. With 3 bases clipped from V and 3 bases from J, the junction kept 4 bases outside the gene matches. CDR3 nucleotides: TGCGCCAGCAGCTACCAGCGGGGGGGTACAGATACGCAGTATTTT. Protein: CASSYQRGGTDTQYF.

The chain links TRBV2 to TRBJ1-5; D not certain. The CDR3 is 14 residues long. Germline V lookup: CDR1 SNHLY, CDR2 FYNNEI. V lost 3 bases and J 1 base, leaving 7 bases between the germline ends. The CDR3 loop is CASSERLSNQPQHF. In nucleotides, the CDR3 is TGTGCCAGCAGTGAGCGGCTGAGCAATCAGCCCCAGCATTTT.

This clone was observed a single time. The gene calls are TRBV6-5 and TRBJ2-7; the D gene is possibly TRBD2 (5 bases). In germline, CDR1 is MNHEY, CDR2 SVGAGI. This CDR3 has 14 amino acids. The V end lost 5 bases, the J end lost 0 bases, and 11 bases lay between the germline ends. The CDR3 coding sequence is TGTGCCAGCAGTATCCAGCGGAACTCCTACGAGCAGTACTTC. This sequence encodes CASSIQRNSYEQYF.

This clone was detected only a few times. The chain has TRBV28 and TRBJ1-3, with TRBD1 as a possible D gene (5 bases). The V gene's germline CDR1 is MDHEN and CDR2 SYDVKM. This CDR3 is built from 16 residues. V gave up 4 bases and J gave up 2 bases, with 15 bases separating them. Here the CDR3 DNA reads TGTGCCAGCAGTTCCGGCGACAGTCTGCCTGGAAACACCATATATTTT. Translating it yields CASSSGDSLPGNTIYF.

The rearrangement joins TRBV5-6 to TRBJ2-7; D unclear. CDR3 length: 12 amino acids. Germline values: CDR1 SGHDT, CDR2 YYEEEE. Trimming stripped 3 bases from V and 1 base from J, with 5 bases between. CDR3 sequence reads: CASSWLSYEQYF. In DNA, the CDR3 is TGTGCCAGCAGCTGGCTGTCCTACGAGCAGTACTTC.

Comment on this clone: One end of the junction is discordant with germline, which a read error may explain. This sample includes further DNA sequences coding for the same CDR3. The rearrangement joins TRBV5-4 to TRBJ2-7; maybe TRBD1 (5 bases). The CDR3 has 13 amino acids. CDR1 and CDR2 (germline): SGHNT, YYREEE (reference sequence). CDR3 nucleotide sequence: TGTGCCAGCAGCCCAGGGTCCCACTACGAGCAATACTTC. Translated, it gives CASSPGSHYEQYF.

J is TRBJ1-1 and V is TRBV28, with 7 bases fitting TRBD1. CDR1 is MDHEN and CDR2 is SYDVKM in the germline V gene. CDR3 size: 13 residues. V lost 7 bases, J lost 4 bases, and 6 bases stayed unmatched. CDR3 DNA sequence: TGTGCCAGCAACGACAGGGTTGGCACTGAAGCTTTCTTT. Its protein is CASNDRVGTEAFF.

The chain couples TRBV5-1 to TRBJ1-2; TRBD1 might be the D (5 bases). The CDR3 runs 15 residues. Trimming left V 1 base short and J 6 bases short, with 16 bases between. Germline CDR1 SGHRS, CDR2 YFSETQ. The CDR3 is CASSLWGGPGDGYTF. CDR3 nucleotide sequence: TGCGCCAGCAGCTTGTGGGGAGGCCCGGGGGATGGCTACACCTTC.

This clone was seen just once. V and J are TRBV5-4 and TRBJ2-5; TRBD2 matches at 12 bases. The length of the CDR3 is 17 residues. The J segment lost 1 base and the V segment lost 0 bases, leaving 4 bases of the junction unmatched. The V gene's germline CDR1 is SGHNT and CDR2 YYREEE (reference sequence). The CDR3 bases are TGTGCCAGCAGCTTGGATCCTAGCGGGGGGGCCCAAGAGACCCAGTACTTC. As protein: CASSLDPSGGAQETQYF.

The chain is built from TRBV9 and TRBJ2-3; D gene ambiguous. This CDR3 has 13 residues. Per the germline V gene, CDR1 is SGDLS and CDR2 is YYNGEE. Between the trimmed V and J ends, which lost 1 base and 1 base, there was a span of 4 bases. CDR3 region: CASSVRGTDTQYF. The CDR3 bases are TGTGCCAGCAGCGTACGGGGCACAGATACGCAGTATTTT.

The chain carries TRBV3-1 (or the pseudogene TRBV3-2) and TRBJ1-2; 9 bases are shared with TRBD1. This CDR3 has 14 amino acids. Germline V gene lookup returns CDR1 LGHDT and CDR2 YNNKEL (reference sequence). The J segment lost 2 bases and the V segment lost 4 bases, leaving 2 bases of the junction unmatched. In DNA form, the CDR3 reads TGTGCCAGCAGCCCCGGGACAGGGAACTATGGCTACACCTTC. This codes for CASSPGTGNYGYTF.

The chain carries TRBV18 and TRBJ2-2, with 7 bases that match TRBD1. The CDR3 covers 16 residues. The V gene's germline CDR1 is KGHSH and CDR2 LQKENI. V was pared by 0 bases and J by 3 bases, with 4 bases of the junction left unmatched. For the CDR3, the DNA is TGTGCCAGCTCACCACCAAGGGGGCTTGACACCGGGGAGCTGTTTTTT. Residues: CASSPPRGLDTGELFF.

The chain carries TRBV18 and TRBJ1-2, with TRBD1 identical over 8 bases. The CDR3 is 15 amino acids. The germline V gene encodes CDR1 KGHSH and CDR2 LQKENI. Trimming at V came to 4 bases and at J to 6 bases, leaving 10 bases not matched to a gene. The CDR3 coding sequence is TGTGCCAGCTCACATGACAGGGGCCGCGGCGATGGCTACACCTTC. Protein sequence: CASSHDRGRGDGYTF.

The chain recombines TRBV6-6 with TRBJ1-5, with 7 bases aligning to TRBD1. V was clipped by 5 bases and J by 4 bases; unmatched bases: 2. The CDR3 is made up of 13 amino acids. Germline V gene sequence: CDR1 MNHNY, CDR2 SVGAGI (reference sequence). CDR3 coding DNA: TGTGCCAGCAGTGGGACAGATAATCAGCCCCAGCATTTT. Protein product: CASSGTDNQPQHF.

In its sample, this clone was seen a few times. The CDR3 reads CASSPGAGGPYEQYF. The CDR3 DNA sequence: TGTGCCAGCTCACCGGGAGCGGGGGGGCCTTACGAGCAGTACTTC. The chain employs TRBV18 and TRBJ2-7; 10 positions match TRBD2. The germline V gene has CDR1 KGHSH and CDR2 LQKENI. V trimming: 3 bases; J trimming: 4 bases; junction bases outside the gene matches: 6. CDR3 length equals 15 residues.

The chain carries TRBV7-8 and TRBJ2-1; possibly TRBD1 for D (6 bases). Trimming pared 7 bases from V and 0 bases from J, leaving 19 bases between. The CDR3 covers 17 residues. From germline, CDR1 is SGHVS and CDR2 FQNEAQ. The CDR3 sequence is CASTPDSLRRSYNEQFF. The DNA for the CDR3 is TGTGCCAGCACCCCGGACAGCTTGAGACGCTCCTACAATGAGCAGTTCTTC.

V is TRBV6-5 and J is TRBJ2-2, with D hard to call. Germline CDR1 MNHEY, CDR2 SVGAGI. The CDR3 contains 15 residues. The V gene lost 8 bases and the J gene lost 1 base, with 14 bases spanning the gap. The CDR3 bases are TGTGCCAGCTCTTCAGTTTGGAGGAACACCGGGGAGCTGTTTTTT. Amino acid sequence: CASSSVWRNTGELFF.